The T cell receptor (beta chain) described here comes from a study of T cell responses to AZD1222 COVID-19 vaccine. Notes on this clone: Its antigen remains unknown.

This CDR3 contains 18 residues. The germline CDR1 and CDR2 sequences are SGHDN and FVKESK. After removal of 0 bases from V and 5 bases from J, the junction contained 10 bases not matched to a gene. The table came from immunoSEQ multiplex PCR; TCRdb's copy has only in-frame clones and leaves some out. The profile shows 130,000 to 150,000 clones, around 94% of them singletons. Study results and caveats: Rises in breadth and depth of Spike-specific TCRs came after two AZD1222 doses. Spike was spanned by vaccine-associated CD4 TCRs, which were dominant at 160-218 and 743-854. It should be noted that donors were predominantly white British and more often female, and clonal diversity was possibly underestimated.

The J gene is TRBJ2-1, the V gene TRBV14; 10 bases line up with TRBD2. This TCR derives from an adult who had recovered from COVID-19. This specimen consisted of peripheral blood, obtained after recovery from COVID-19. CDR3 in DNA: TGTGCCAGCAGCCAAGATTGGCCAGCGGGAGGGCCCAACAATGAGCAGTTCTTC. Translation gives CASSQDWPAGGPNNEQFF.